The 8 T cell receptor beta chains presented below share a single source sample, sequenced in a study of identical twins (dated by TCRdb to 2016 to 2018). Library construction relied on 5' RACE. Instrument on record: Illumina HiSeq 2000. TCRdb took the public reads, trimmed them with fastp at Q25, ran MiXCR for clone calling and kept in-frame beta chains. Rows are unified per CDR3 protein, each entry keeping the most common DNA and genes. Recorded for this sample are 100,000 or so distinct CDR3 sequences; 5.9% of them occurred a single time. Approximately 12% of the sample lies in the top ten. The sequencing sample was made of memory T cells sorted from blood. In light of the paper, this sample's cell subset or site label describes: CD45RO+ enriched T cells. The receptors here all came from a woman aged 45-59 years in good health.

This clonotype has just a few counts. The V and J genes are TRBV20-1 and TRBJ1-5; TRBD1 matches 7 bases. V lost 2 bases, J lost 4 bases, and 8 bases stayed unmatched. This CDR3 is 15 amino acids long. CDR1 DFQATT and CDR2 SNEGSKA come from the germline V gene (reference sequence). CDR3 in amino acids: CSARPPGQTNQPQHF. The CDR3 coding sequence is TGCAGTGCTAGACCACCGGGACAGACTAATCAGCCCCAGCATTTT.

This clonotype occurred a few times. J is TRBJ2-1 and V is TRBV30; 8 nucleotides align to TRBD1. Per germline, CDR1 GTSNPN and CDR2 SVGIG (reference sequence). Unmatched junction bases numbered 5, after V lost 0 bases and J lost 4 bases. This CDR3 is built from 15 residues. The CDR3 here is CAWSVGTGVYNEQFF. DNA of the CDR3: TGTGCCTGGAGTGTAGGGACAGGAGTTTACAATGAGCAGTTCTTC.

There are many counts of this clonotype. This chain uses TRBV14 with TRBJ2-1; 8 bases are a match to TRBD2. The CDR3 is 17 amino acids. CDR1 is SGHDN and CDR2 is FVKESK in the germline V gene. Losses at the gene ends were 5 bases for V and 3 bases for J; bases not matched to a gene: 12. CDR3 sequence: CASSGGVAGRFYNEQFF. The CDR3 DNA is TGTGCCAGCAGCGGGGGGGTAGCGGGAAGGTTCTACAATGAGCAGTTCTTC.

Ten or more counts support this clonotype. This sequence joins TRBV6-6 and TRBJ1-1, with TRBD1 as a possible D gene (5 bases). Germline CDR1 MNHNY, CDR2 SVGAGI (reference sequence). Trimming took 3 bases from V and 0 from J, leaving 8 bases between them. The CDR3 consists of 14 residues. The CDR3 sequence is CASSYSGVNTEAFF. CDR3 DNA: TGTGCCAGCAGTTATTCGGGGGTGAACACTGAAGCTTTCTTT.

This clonotype was observed a few times. The rearrangement links TRBV20-1 to TRBJ2-7; D is possibly TRBD1 (5 bases). Germline CDR1 is DFQATT and CDR2 is SNEGSKA (reference sequence). CDR3 size: 13 residues. V was pared by 6 bases and J by 3 bases, with 15 bases between. Here the CDR3 reads CSAGGQNGYEQYF. Written as DNA, the CDR3 is TGCAGTGCGGGCGGACAAAACGGCTACGAGCAGTACTTC.

This clonotype was counted at least ten times. The chain combines TRBV6-5 with TRBJ1-6; 7 nucleotides agree with TRBD1. The CDR3 has 15 residues. The germline CDR1 and CDR2 sequences are MNHEY and SVGAGI. The V segment lost 5 bases and the J segment 4 bases; nucleotides outside the gene matches: 5. The DNA of the CDR3 is TGTGCCAGCAGTAACGGACAGGCATATAATTCACCCCTCCACTTT. Its translation is CASSNGQAYNSPLHF.

The sample holds many counts of this clonotype. This chain connects TRBV20-1 to TRBJ2-1, with 10 positions matching TRBD2. This CDR3 is 15 amino acids long. Germline values: CDR1 DFQATT, CDR2 SNEGSKA (reference sequence). Trimming took 2 bases from V and 9 from J; bases not matched to a gene: 10. Written as DNA, the CDR3 is TGCAGTGCTAGACAGGCTAGCGGGAGAATGGGTGAGCAGTTCTTC. It specifies CSARQASGRMGEQFF.

Many counts were recorded for this clonotype. The rearrangement uses TRBV7-3 and TRBJ1-2, with D unresolved. CDR1 is SGHTA, CDR2 FQGTGA, per germline. Trimming left V 4 bases short and J 4 bases short, with 4 bases between. CDR3 length equals 11 residues. The CDR3 DNA follows: TGTGCCAGCAGCTCGCTCTATGGCTACACCTTC. Its translation: CASSSLYGYTF.